One and the same sample provided the 10 T cell receptor beta chains below, sequenced in a study of cytomegalovirus exposure and HLA in healthy donors. Researchers ran the PCR with 60 Vbeta and 13 Jbeta primers. Generated by immunoSEQ multiplex PCR, the TCRdb table keeps only in-frame clones and is missing some. The table records roughly 120,000 clones, 77% of them present only once. Input material: PBMCs. The receptor set was obtained from a woman aged 40 to 50 in good health and CMV-seropositive.

The chain uses TRBV4-1 and TRBJ2-2, with 9 bases lining up with TRBD1. CDR1 MGHRA and CDR2 YSYEKL come from the germline V gene. This CDR3 is 20 amino acids long. V lost 2 bases and J lost 0; bases outside the gene matches: 13. The CDR3 nucleotides read TGCGCCAGCAGCCAACTCCAAAGGGAATACAGGGGGCCGAACACCGGGGAGCTGTTTTTT. Translation gives CASSQLQREYRGPNTGELFF.

The V and J genes are TRBV18 and TRBJ2-5; perhaps TRBD2 as D (6 bases). The CDR3 length is 13 residues. The V end lost 1 base, the J end lost 4 bases, and 7 bases lay between the germline ends. CDR1 KGHSH and CDR2 LQKENI come from the germline V gene. The CDR3 DNA is TGTGCCAGCTCACCACGACTAGGAGAGACCCAGTACTTC. Translation gives CASSPRLGETQYF.

This chain connects TRBV5-6 to TRBJ1-1, with D tentatively TRBD1 (6 bases). There are 12 residues in the CDR3. Germline V CDR1 and CDR2: SGHDT, YYEEEE. The V end lost 4 bases, the J end lost 4 bases, and 8 bases lay between the germline ends. The CDR3 sequence is CASSRTATEAFF. CDR3 sequence (DNA): TGTGCCAGCAGCAGGACAGCCACTGAAGCTTTCTTT. The full variable domain, its missing parts supplied by reference TRBV5-6 and TRBJ1-1, is DAGVTQSPTHLIKTRGQQVTLRCSPKSGHDTVSWYQQALGQGPQFIFQYYEEEERQRGNFPDRFSGHQFPNYSSELNVNALLLGDSALYLCASSRTATEAFFGQGTRLTVV.

There are a few counts of this clone. This chain connects TRBV7-8 to TRBJ1-1; D gene unclear. The V end lost 2 bases, the J end lost 5 bases, and 6 bases lay between the germline ends. Germline CDR1 reads SGHVS; CDR2 reads FQNEAQ. CDR3 length equals 12 residues. This CDR3 is CASSLHRTEAFF. Written as DNA, the CDR3 is TGTGCCAGCAGCTTACACAGAACTGAAGCTTTCTTT. The complete variable domain, with remaining parts taken from reference TRBV7-8 and TRBJ1-1, reads GAGVSQSPRYKVAKRGQDVALRCDPISGHVSLFWYQQALGQGPEFLTYFQNEAQLDKSGLPSDRFFAERPEGSVSTLKIQRTQQEDSAVYLCASSLHRTEAFFGQGTRLTVV.

The chain combines TRBV5-1 with TRBJ2-3, with a possible D match to TRBD2 (5 bases). The CDR3 loop spans 15 amino acids. Germline V CDR1 and CDR2: SGHRS, YFSETQ. Trimming removed 0 bases at V and 0 bases at J, with 8 bases between. The CDR3 loop is CASSLVRGSTDTQYF. Written as DNA, the CDR3 is TGCGCCAGCAGCTTGGTTCGGGGAAGCACAGATACGCAGTATTTT.

The gene calls are TRBV7-9 and TRBJ2-5, with D hard to call. Germline values: CDR1 SEHNR, CDR2 FQNEAQ (reference sequence). The CDR3 consists of 14 residues. V was trimmed by 2 bases and J by 2 bases, leaving 9 bases between them. The CDR3 here is CASSLLRVQETQYF. The DNA of the CDR3 is TGTGCCAGCAGCTTACTTCGGGTTCAAGAGACCCAGTACTTC.

V and J are TRBV9 and TRBJ2-4; 9 bases map to TRBD2. CDR1 and CDR2 from the germline V gene are SGDLS and YYNGEE. CDR3 length: 13 amino acids. V shed 3 bases and J 10 bases; nucleotides not matched to a gene: 5. The CDR3: CASSAAAGGIQYF. The CDR3 nucleotides are TGTGCCAGCAGCGCCGCGGCGGGAGGGATTCAGTACTTC.

In this sample, this clone turned up a few times. V and J are TRBV28 and TRBJ1-2, with 9 bases lining up with TRBD1. V was pared by 5 bases and J by 6 bases, with 10 bases of the junction left unmatched. Germline assignment: CDR1 MDHEN and CDR2 SYDVKM. The length of the CDR3 is 15 residues. The CDR3 bases are TGTGCCAGCAGTCTGCCCGGGACAGGGATGGATGGCTACACCTTC. Encoded protein: CASSLPGTGMDGYTF.

The chain recombines TRBV2 with TRBJ1-4; the D is unclear. CDR1 is SNHLY, CDR2 FYNNEI, per germline. The CDR3 totals 15 residues. V dropped 0 bases and J dropped 8 bases, with 13 bases sitting between them. CDR3 in amino acids: CASSEAVGEGEKLFF. The DNA of the CDR3 is TGTGCCAGCAGTGAAGCGGTAGGAGAGGGAGAAAAACTGTTTTTT. The variable domain in full, with the rest retrieved from reference TRBV2 and TRBJ1-4, is EPEVTQTPSHQVTQMGQEVILRCVPISNHLYFYWYRQILGQKVEFLVSFYNNEISEKSEIFDDQFSVERPDGSNFTLKIRSTKLEDSAMYFCASSEAVGEGEKLFFGSGTQLSVL.

This clone was seen more than once but under ten times. The DNA for the CDR3 is TGTGCCAGCAGTGGGGGGGGTACGAATGAGCAGTTCTTC. Amino acid sequence: CASSGGGTNEQFF. The chain joins TRBV6-5 to TRBJ2-1, with 7 bases matching TRBD2. The V gene's germline CDR1 is MNHEY and CDR2 SVGAGI. CDR3 length: 13 amino acids. The junction had 5 bases not matched to a gene; V was cut back by 5 bases and J by 7 bases.